A single sample is the source of the 29 T cell receptor beta chains below, sequenced in a study of T cells in narcolepsy. The assay was immunoSEQ multiplex PCR, and TCRdb's table has in-frame clones only and misses some. The repertoire consists of around 32,000 clones, with roughly three quarters occurring once and the leading ten covering around 0.96%. The sequencing sample was made of CD45RA- memory CD4+ T cells from PBMCs. These TCRs come from a human donor with narcolepsy.

V gene TRBV5-1 combines with J gene TRBJ2-3, with TRBD2 identical over 8 bases. V was pared by 0 bases and J by 3 bases, with 6 bases of the junction left unmatched. The CDR3 sequence is 16 residues long. From germline, CDR1 is SGHRS and CDR2 YFSETQ. The CDR3 DNA is TGCGCCAGCAGCTTGGACAGGGTAGCGGGAACAGATACGCAGTATTTT. Protein product: CASSLDRVAGTDTQYF.

V usage is TRBV2 and J usage is TRBJ2-3; 9 positions agree with TRBD2. CDR3 length: 15 residues. Per the germline V gene, CDR1 is SNHLY and CDR2 is FYNNEI. V gave up 3 bases and J gave up 1 base; unmatched junction bases: 2. Here the CDR3 DNA reads TGTGCCAGCAGTGAGGCGGGAGGGGGCACAGATACGCAGTATTTT. It translates to CASSEAGGGTDTQYF.

The chain couples TRBV19 to TRBJ2-7; 7 bases agree with TRBD1. The CDR3 runs 14 residues. The V segment lost 4 bases and the J segment 7 bases; nucleotides outside the gene matches: 10. The germline CDR1 and CDR2 sequences are LNHDA and SQIVND (reference sequence). CDR3 nucleotides: TGTGCCAGTAGTAGACGACAGGGTTTGGGAGAGCAGTACTTC. It yields the protein CASSRRQGLGEQYF.

This clone has only a few counts. This chain connects TRBV14 to TRBJ2-7; 9 nucleotides line up with TRBD1. Germline CDR1 SGHDN, CDR2 FVKESK. The V gene end was trimmed by 4 bases and the J gene end by 6 bases; junction bases not matched to a gene: 7. This CDR3 region has 14 residues. CDR3: CASSRGTGRTEQYF. The CDR3 bases are TGTGCCAGCAGCCGGGGGACAGGGAGGACCGAGCAGTACTTC.

This chain uses TRBV6-1 with TRBJ1-1; TRBD1 matches 9 bases. V gave up 5 bases and J gave up 3 bases; unmatched junction bases: 4. CDR3 length equals 14 residues. Germline-derived CDR1 and CDR2 are MNHNS and SASEGT. The CDR3 sequence: CASSYDRGDTEAFF. CDR3 DNA: TGTGCCAGCAGTTATGACAGGGGGGACACTGAAGCTTTCTTT.

The J gene is TRBJ2-5, the V gene TRBV29-1, with 7 bases that match TRBD1. The CDR3 loop spans 13 amino acids. Germline V gene sequence: CDR1 SQVTM, CDR2 ANQGSEA. V shed 7 bases, J shed 4 bases, and the junction held 9 bases outside the gene matches. The DNA of the CDR3 is TGCAGCGCCTATCTGACAGGGATAGAGACCCAGTACTTC. It translates to CSAYLTGIETQYF. The full variable domain, rest sourced from reference TRBV29-1 and TRBJ2-5, is SAVISQKPSRDICQRGTSLTIQCQVDSQVTMMFWYRQQPGQSLTLIATANQGSEATYESGFVIDKFPISRPNLTFSTLTVSNMSPEDSSIYLCSAYLTGIETQYFGPGTRLLVL.

The rearrangement joins TRBV25-1 to TRBJ1-1; 7 nucleotides match TRBD1. With V trimmed by 4 bases and J by 4 bases, 6 bases remained unmatched. Germline V gene lookup returns CDR1 MGHDK and CDR2 SYGVNS. This CDR3 spans 14 amino acids. The CDR3 sequence: CASSGLTGATEAFF. The CDR3 DNA reads as TGTGCCAGCAGTGGATTAACAGGGGCCACTGAAGCTTTCTTT.

The V and J genes are TRBV11-2 and TRBJ2-7, with 12 bases that match TRBD2. Losses at the gene ends were 0 bases for V and 8 bases for J; bases not matched to a gene: 8. Germline-derived CDR1 and CDR2 are SGHAT and FQNNGV. The CDR3 extends over 16 amino acids. This CDR3 reads CASSLDGLAGRAQQYF. CDR3 sequence (DNA): TGTGCCAGCAGCTTAGATGGACTAGCGGGGAGGGCGCAGCAGTACTTC.

This chain uses TRBV2 with TRBJ1-2, with 7 bases that match TRBD1. J was trimmed by 2 bases and V by 5 bases; bases with no gene match: 2. This CDR3 has 13 amino acids. Germline CDR1 SNHLY, CDR2 FYNNEI. Here the CDR3 DNA reads TGTGCCAGCAGTCCGGGACAGAACTATGGCTACACCTTC. It encodes CASSPGQNYGYTF.

V and J are TRBV19 and TRBJ2-3; D gene ambiguous. The CDR3 has 13 residues. V was pared by 5 bases and J by 3 bases, with 9 bases between. The germline V gene encodes CDR1 LNHDA and CDR2 SQIVND (reference sequence). The CDR3 is CASSVPRTDTQYF. The CDR3 DNA is TGTGCCAGTAGTGTGCCCCGGACAGATACGCAGTATTTT.

The chain links TRBV25-1 to TRBJ2-5, with D perhaps matching TRBD2 (6 bases). The CDR3 length is 13 residues. The germline CDR1 and CDR2 sequences are MGHDK and SYGVNS. V lost 4 bases and J 7 bases, leaving 13 bases between the germline ends. CDR3 loop: CASSADRLGTQYF. For the CDR3, the DNA is TGTGCCAGCAGTGCAGACAGACTAGGGACCCAGTACTTC.

Details on this clone: Within the sample, other DNA sequences also encode this same CDR3. V is TRBV29-1 and J is TRBJ2-7; unclear D gene. This CDR3 region has 12 residues. The germline V and J ends were trimmed by 3 bases and 1 base, with 7 bases remaining between them. Looked up from germline, CDR1 is SQVTM and CDR2 is ANQGSEA. CDR3 DNA sequence: TGCAGCGTTGAGGACGGTTCCTACGAGCAGTACTTC. It encodes CSVEDGSYEQYF.

This clone came up a few times. The chain has TRBV18 and TRBJ2-7; the match to TRBD1 covers 9 bases. Germline CDR1 and CDR2: KGHSH and LQKENI. The length of the CDR3 is 14 residues. The V segment lost 6 bases and the J segment 5 bases; nucleotides outside the gene matches: 8. CDR3 protein: CASSLGTGWDEQYF. Written as DNA, the CDR3 is TGTGCCAGCTCTCTTGGGACAGGGTGGGACGAGCAGTACTTC.

The rearrangement uses TRBV10-3 and TRBJ2-6; no clear D gene. The ends were cut back, 1 base at V and 2 bases at J, with 3 bases in the middle. The germline V gene encodes CDR1 ENHRY and CDR2 SYGVKD. The CDR3 is 14 amino acids. The CDR3 coding sequence is TGTGCCATCAGTGAGTTCCCTGGGGCCAACGTCCTGACTTTC. It encodes CAISEFPGANVLTF.

The J gene is TRBJ2-1, the V gene TRBV9, with D unresolved. The CDR3 loop spans 13 amino acids. CDR1 and CDR2 (germline): SGDLS, YYNGEE. V lost 0 bases and J 11 bases, leaving 12 bases between the germline ends. The CDR3 loop is CASSVDWSAQQFF. The CDR3 region has the DNA TGTGCCAGCAGCGTAGACTGGAGCGCTCAGCAGTTCTTC.

The sample holds a few counts of this clone. The CDR3 coding sequence is TGTGCCAGTAGTATAAGGTCTAGCGACGATGAGCAGTTCTTC. Its protein product is CASSIRSSDDEQFF. The rearrangement links TRBV19 to TRBJ2-1; D is possibly TRBD2 (6 bases). The germline CDR1 and CDR2 sequences are LNHDA and SQIVND (reference sequence). V was pared by 2 bases and J by 8 bases, with 13 bases between. The CDR3 sequence is 14 residues long. Looking up the rest from reference TRBV19 and TRBJ2-1 gives the full variable domain: DGGITQSPKYLFRKEGQNVTLSCEQNLNHDAMYWYRQDPGQGLRLIYYSQIVNDFQKGDIAEGYSVSREKKESFPLTVTSAQKNPTAFYLCASSIRSSDDEQFFGPGTRLTVL.

The CDR3 here is CASSPRGGAEGYTF. CDR3 nucleotides: TGTGCCAGCAGCCCGAGGGGGGGGGCTGAGGGCTACACCTTC. The chain recombines TRBV9 with TRBJ1-2; the D gene is possibly TRBD1 (6 bases). The length of the CDR3 is 14 residues. Trimming left V 4 bases short and J 8 bases short, with 18 bases between. The germline V gene encodes CDR1 SGDLS and CDR2 YYNGEE.

This clone showed up just once. As DNA, the CDR3 is TGTGCCAGCAAGTCCCTTGACGGAGGGGCCTACAATGAGCAGTTCTTC. Translated: CASKSLDGGAYNEQFF. V usage is TRBV27 and J usage is TRBJ2-1; D is possibly TRBD2 (6 bases). This CDR3 has 16 residues. Germline CDR1 reads MNHEY; CDR2 reads SMNVEV (reference sequence). V lost 7 bases and J lost 2, with 18 bases in between.

The chain employs TRBV11-3 and TRBJ2-2; 15 bases are a match to TRBD2. Germline V CDR1 and CDR2: SGHNT, YENEEA. J was trimmed by 8 bases and V by 4 bases; bases with no gene match: 5. The CDR3 contains 16 residues. For the CDR3, the DNA is TGTGCCAGCAGCTCCGGACTAGCGGGAGGGCGGGGGGAGCTGTTTTTT. The encoded protein is CASSSGLAGGRGELFF.

V usage is TRBV2 and J usage is TRBJ1-3, with D perhaps matching TRBD1 (6 bases). The CDR3 totals 12 residues. The V end lost 11 bases, the J end lost 4 bases, and 12 bases lay between the germline ends. Looked up from germline, CDR1 is SNHLY and CDR2 is FYNNEI. For the CDR3, the DNA is TGTGCCCGGTCGGGGGCCGGAAACACCATATATTTT. The encoded protein is CARSGAGNTIYF. The whole variable domain, filled in from reference TRBV2 and TRBJ1-3, reads EPEVTQTPSHQVTQMGQEVILRCVPISNHLYFYWYRQILGQKVEFLVSFYNNEISEKSEIFDDQFSVERPDGSNFTLKIRSTKLEDSAMYFCARSGAGNTIYFGEGSWLTVV.

The V call is TRBV14, the J call TRBJ2-1, with 11 bases that match TRBD2. Germline V gene data show CDR1 as SGHDN and CDR2 as FVKESK. The V segment lost 0 bases and the J segment 7 bases; nucleotides outside the gene matches: 14. This CDR3 is 19 amino acids long. CDR3 protein: CASSQDGATASGRRNEQFF. The CDR3 bases are TGTGCCAGCAGCCAAGATGGCGCGACGGCTAGCGGGAGGCGAAATGAGCAGTTCTTC. The whole variable domain, filled in from reference TRBV14 and TRBJ2-1, reads EAGVTQFPSHSVIEKGQTVTLRCDPISGHDNLYWYRRVMGKEIKFLLHFVKESKQDESGMPNNRFLAERTGGTYSTLKVQPAELEDSGVYFCASSQDGATASGRRNEQFFGPGTRLTVL.

This chain uses TRBV27 with TRBJ2-4, with 8 bases matching TRBD2. V shed 0 bases, J shed 3 bases, and the junction held 10 bases outside the gene matches. The CDR3 has 18 amino acids. Germline lookup yields CDR1 MNHEY and CDR2 SMNVEV (reference sequence). The CDR3 loop reads CASSLSEVKRELKNIQYF. In DNA, the CDR3 is TGTGCCAGCAGTTTATCGGAGGTCAAGCGGGAGCTCAAAAACATTCAGTACTTC.

The gene calls are TRBV7-3 and TRBJ2-3, with 7 bases fitting TRBD1. The CDR3 runs 14 residues. CDR1 and CDR2 from the germline V gene are SGHTA and FQGTGA. The V segment lost 0 bases and the J segment 8 bases; nucleotides outside the gene matches: 5. Here the CDR3 reads CASSLTGGASTQYF. CDR3 sequence (DNA): TGTGCCAGCAGCTTAACAGGGGGCGCAAGTACGCAGTATTTT.

This sequence joins TRBV6-5 and TRBJ2-3; weak D call: TRBD2 (6 bases). In germline, CDR1 is MNHEY, CDR2 SVGAGI. Trimming removed 8 bases from V and 4 bases from J, with 13 bases in between. This CDR3 comprises 13 residues. CDR3: CASGQTGADTQYF. CDR3 coding DNA: TGTGCCAGCGGTCAGACGGGAGCAGATACGCAGTATTTT.

This clone has just one count. V is TRBV5-1 and J is TRBJ1-4; the D gene is possibly TRBD1 (5 bases). Germline assignment: CDR1 SGHRS and CDR2 YFSETQ. The CDR3 sequence is 15 residues long. The V gene lost 1 base and the J gene lost 7 bases, with 14 bases spanning the gap. The CDR3 protein is CASSLSRAQGEKLFF. The CDR3 nucleotides read TGCGCCAGCAGCTTGTCCAGGGCTCAAGGTGAAAAACTGTTTTTT.

The chain links TRBV5-1 to TRBJ2-6; D may be TRBD1 (5 bases). V was clipped by 2 bases and J by 0 bases, with 9 bases between them. This CDR3 has 16 amino acids. Germline CDR1 is SGHRS and CDR2 is YFSETQ. CDR3: CASSLDRFSGANVLTF. CDR3 coding DNA: TGCGCCAGCAGCTTAGACAGATTCTCTGGGGCCAACGTCCTGACTTTC. The variable domain in full, completed from reference TRBV5-1 and TRBJ2-6, reads KAGVTQTPRYLIKTRGQQVTLSCSPISGHRSVSWYQQTPGQGLQFLFEYFSETQRNKGNFPGRFSGRQFSNSRSEMNVSTLELGDSALYLCASSLDRFSGANVLTFGAGSRLTVL.

The chain joins TRBV29-1 to TRBJ2-6, with D hard to call. The germline V and J ends were trimmed by 2 bases and 1 base, with 6 bases remaining between them. Germline V CDR1 and CDR2: SQVTM, ANQGSEA. This CDR3 is built from 14 residues. The chain's CDR3 is CSVELRSGANVLTF. CDR3 DNA: TGCAGCGTTGAATTAAGGTCTGGGGCCAACGTCCTGACTTTC.

The genes are TRBV7-9 and TRBJ2-1; 9 positions agree with TRBD2. Germline V gene lookup returns CDR1 SEHNR and CDR2 FQNEAQ (reference sequence). Unmatched junction bases numbered 8, after V lost 2 bases and J lost 6 bases. The CDR3 totals 16 residues. DNA for the CDR3: TGTGCCAGCAGCTTAAGTGACCTAGCGGGACGCAATGAGCAGTTCTTC. Translated: CASSLSDLAGRNEQFF.

The V and J genes are TRBV6-1 and TRBJ2-7; no clear D. The germline V gene has CDR1 MNHNS and CDR2 SASEGT. This CDR3 contains 13 residues. V was pared by 7 bases and J by 2 bases, with 12 bases between. CDR3 DNA: TGTGCCAGCATGGCTCGGCCCCCCTACGAGCAGTACTTC. This gives the protein CASMARPPYEQYF.